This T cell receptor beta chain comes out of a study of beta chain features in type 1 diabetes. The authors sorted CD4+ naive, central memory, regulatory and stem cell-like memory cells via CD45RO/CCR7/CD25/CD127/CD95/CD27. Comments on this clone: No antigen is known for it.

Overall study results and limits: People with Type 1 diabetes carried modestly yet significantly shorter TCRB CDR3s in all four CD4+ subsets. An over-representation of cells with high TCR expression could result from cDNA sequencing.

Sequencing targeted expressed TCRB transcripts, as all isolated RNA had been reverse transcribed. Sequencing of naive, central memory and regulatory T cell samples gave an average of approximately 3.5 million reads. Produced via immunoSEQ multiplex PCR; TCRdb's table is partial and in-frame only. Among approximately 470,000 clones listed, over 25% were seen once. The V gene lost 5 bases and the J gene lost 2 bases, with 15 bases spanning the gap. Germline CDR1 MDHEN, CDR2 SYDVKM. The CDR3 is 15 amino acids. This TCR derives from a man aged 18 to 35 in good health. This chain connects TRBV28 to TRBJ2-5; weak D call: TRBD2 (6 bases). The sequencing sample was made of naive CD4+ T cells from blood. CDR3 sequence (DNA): TGTGCCAGCAGTCCCCTTTTGGCGGGGCAAGAGACCCAGTACTTC. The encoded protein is CASSPLLAGQETQYF.